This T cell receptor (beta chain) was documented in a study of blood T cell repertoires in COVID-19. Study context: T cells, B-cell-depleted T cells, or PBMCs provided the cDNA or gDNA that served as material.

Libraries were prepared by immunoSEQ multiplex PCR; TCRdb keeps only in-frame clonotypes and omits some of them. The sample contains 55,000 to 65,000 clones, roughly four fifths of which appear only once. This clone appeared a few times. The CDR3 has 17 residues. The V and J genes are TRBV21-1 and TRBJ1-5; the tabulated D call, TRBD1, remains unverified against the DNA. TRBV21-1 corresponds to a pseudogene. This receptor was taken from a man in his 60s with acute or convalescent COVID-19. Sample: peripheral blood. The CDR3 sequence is CASRRPTGPFLNQPQHF. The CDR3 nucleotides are TGTGCCAGCAGACGGCCTACAGGGCCCTTCCTCAATCAGCCCCAGCATTTT.